The clone carrying this T cell receptor beta chain came up many times. Antigen unknown. This sample stems from a study of T cells in Graves' hyperthyroidism and ophthalmopathy. Study conclusions and caveats: Median prediction lead before ophthalmopathy onset was roughly 6 months with the model.

The CDR3 is 15 residues long. CDR1 is SGHRS and CDR2 is YFSETQ in the germline V gene. The V segment lost 4 bases and the J segment 2 bases; nucleotides outside the gene matches: 7. Authors of the study amplified TCR beta CDR3 regions from RNA transcripts. The HTBI primer set drove a first-round RT-PCR of the TCR CDR3. TCRdb redid the calling of the multiplex PCR reads with MiXCR, one entry per CDR3 protein. The sample comprises 560,000 or so distinct CDR3 sequences, just under 20% of which are singletons, and approximately 48% rests with the top ten. Sequenced sample: blood. This receptor was taken from a man in his forties or fifties with Graves' ophthalmopathy. The chain couples TRBV5-1 to TRBJ2-5, with 8 bases fitting TRBD2. The CDR3 DNA reads TGCGCCAGCAGCAATCAAGCGGGAGATCAAGAGACCCAGTACTTC. Its protein product is CASSNQAGDQETQYF. The full variable domain, its missing parts supplied by reference TRBV5-1 and TRBJ2-5, is KAGVTQTPRYLIKTRGQQVTLSCSPISGHRSVSWYQQTPGQGLQFLFEYFSETQRNKGNFPGRFSGRQFSNSRSEMNVSTLELGDSALYLCASSNQAGDQETQYFGPGTRLLVL.